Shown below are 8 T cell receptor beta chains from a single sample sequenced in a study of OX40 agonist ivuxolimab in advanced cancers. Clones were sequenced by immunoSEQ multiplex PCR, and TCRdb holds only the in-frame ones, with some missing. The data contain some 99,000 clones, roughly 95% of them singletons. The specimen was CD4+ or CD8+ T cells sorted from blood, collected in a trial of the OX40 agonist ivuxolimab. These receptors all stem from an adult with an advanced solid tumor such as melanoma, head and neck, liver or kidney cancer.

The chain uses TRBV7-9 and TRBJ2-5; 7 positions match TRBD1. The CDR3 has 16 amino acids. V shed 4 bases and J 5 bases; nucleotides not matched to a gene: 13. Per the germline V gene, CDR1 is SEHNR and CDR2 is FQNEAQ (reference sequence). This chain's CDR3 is CASSSLAGTVGETQYF. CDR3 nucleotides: TGTGCCAGCAGCTCCCTCGCCGGGACAGTCGGGGAGACCCAGTACTTC.

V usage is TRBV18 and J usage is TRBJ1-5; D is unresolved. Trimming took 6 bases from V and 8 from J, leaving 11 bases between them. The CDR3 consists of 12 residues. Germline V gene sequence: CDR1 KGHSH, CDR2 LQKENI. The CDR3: CASSRSGEPQHF. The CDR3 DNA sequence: TGTGCCAGCTCTCGCAGTGGGGAGCCCCAGCATTTT. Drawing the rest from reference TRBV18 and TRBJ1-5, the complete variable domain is NAGVMQNPRHLVRRRGQEARLRCSPMKGHSHVYWYRQLPEEGLKFMVYLQKENIIDESGMPKERFSAEFPKEGPSILRIQQVVRGDSAAYFCASSRSGEPQHFGDGTRLSIL.

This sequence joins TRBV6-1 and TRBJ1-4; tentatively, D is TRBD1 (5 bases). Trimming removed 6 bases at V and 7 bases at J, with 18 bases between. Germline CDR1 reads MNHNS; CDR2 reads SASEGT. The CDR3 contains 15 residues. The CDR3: CASRGPTLRGEKLFF. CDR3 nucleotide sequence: TGTGCCAGCAGGGGACCTACCTTAAGGGGTGAAAAACTGTTTTTT.

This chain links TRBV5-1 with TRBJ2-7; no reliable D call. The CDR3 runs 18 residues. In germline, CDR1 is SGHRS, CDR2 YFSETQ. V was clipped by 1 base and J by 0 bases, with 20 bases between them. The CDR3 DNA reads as TGCGCCAGCAGCTTGCCACCCCAGGCTGCCCTAAGCTCCTACGAGCAGTACTTC. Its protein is CASSLPPQAALSSYEQYF.

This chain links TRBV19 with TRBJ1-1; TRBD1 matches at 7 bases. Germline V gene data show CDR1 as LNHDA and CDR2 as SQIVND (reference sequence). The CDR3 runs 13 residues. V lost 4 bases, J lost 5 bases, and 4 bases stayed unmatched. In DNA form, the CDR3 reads TGTGCCAGTAGTAGCGACAGGGATACTGAAGCTTTCTTT. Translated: CASSSDRDTEAFF.

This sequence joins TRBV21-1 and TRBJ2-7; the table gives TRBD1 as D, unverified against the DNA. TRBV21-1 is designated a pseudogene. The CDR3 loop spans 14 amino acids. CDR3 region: CASSRPGTLYEQYF. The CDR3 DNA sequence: TGTGCCAGCAGCCGCCCCGGGACACTCTACGAGCAGTACTTC.

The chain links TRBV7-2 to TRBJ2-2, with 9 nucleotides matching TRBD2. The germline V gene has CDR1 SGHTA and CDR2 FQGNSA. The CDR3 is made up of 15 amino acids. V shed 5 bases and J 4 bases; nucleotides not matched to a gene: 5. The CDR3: CASSLGLASTGELFF. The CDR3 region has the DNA TGTGCCAGCAGCCTCGGACTAGCGAGCACCGGGGAGCTGTTTTTT.

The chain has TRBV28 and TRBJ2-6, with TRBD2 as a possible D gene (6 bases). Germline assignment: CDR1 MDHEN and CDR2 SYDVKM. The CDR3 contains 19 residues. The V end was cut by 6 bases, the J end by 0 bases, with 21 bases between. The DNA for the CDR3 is TGTGCCAGCAGCGCTGCGGGACTCCCGACGGGCTCTGGGGCCAACGTCCTGACTTTC. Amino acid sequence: CASSAAGLPTGSGANVLTF.